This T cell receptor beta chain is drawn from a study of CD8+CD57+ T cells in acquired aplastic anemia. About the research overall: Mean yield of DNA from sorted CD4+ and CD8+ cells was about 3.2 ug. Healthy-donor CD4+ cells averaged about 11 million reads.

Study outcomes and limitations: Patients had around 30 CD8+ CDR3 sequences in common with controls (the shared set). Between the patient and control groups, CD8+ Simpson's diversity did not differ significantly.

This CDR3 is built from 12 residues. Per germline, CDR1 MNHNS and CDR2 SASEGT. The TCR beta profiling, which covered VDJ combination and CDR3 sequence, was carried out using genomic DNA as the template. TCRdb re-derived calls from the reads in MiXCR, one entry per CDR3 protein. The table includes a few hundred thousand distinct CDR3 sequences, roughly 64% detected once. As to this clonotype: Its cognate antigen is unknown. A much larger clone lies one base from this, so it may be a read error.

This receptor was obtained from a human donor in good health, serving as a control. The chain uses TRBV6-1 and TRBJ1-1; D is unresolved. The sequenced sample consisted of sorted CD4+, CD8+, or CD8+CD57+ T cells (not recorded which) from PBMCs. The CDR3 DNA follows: TGTGCCAGCAGAGAAGGACCCTTGGGGGCTTTCTTT. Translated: CASREGPLGAFF.